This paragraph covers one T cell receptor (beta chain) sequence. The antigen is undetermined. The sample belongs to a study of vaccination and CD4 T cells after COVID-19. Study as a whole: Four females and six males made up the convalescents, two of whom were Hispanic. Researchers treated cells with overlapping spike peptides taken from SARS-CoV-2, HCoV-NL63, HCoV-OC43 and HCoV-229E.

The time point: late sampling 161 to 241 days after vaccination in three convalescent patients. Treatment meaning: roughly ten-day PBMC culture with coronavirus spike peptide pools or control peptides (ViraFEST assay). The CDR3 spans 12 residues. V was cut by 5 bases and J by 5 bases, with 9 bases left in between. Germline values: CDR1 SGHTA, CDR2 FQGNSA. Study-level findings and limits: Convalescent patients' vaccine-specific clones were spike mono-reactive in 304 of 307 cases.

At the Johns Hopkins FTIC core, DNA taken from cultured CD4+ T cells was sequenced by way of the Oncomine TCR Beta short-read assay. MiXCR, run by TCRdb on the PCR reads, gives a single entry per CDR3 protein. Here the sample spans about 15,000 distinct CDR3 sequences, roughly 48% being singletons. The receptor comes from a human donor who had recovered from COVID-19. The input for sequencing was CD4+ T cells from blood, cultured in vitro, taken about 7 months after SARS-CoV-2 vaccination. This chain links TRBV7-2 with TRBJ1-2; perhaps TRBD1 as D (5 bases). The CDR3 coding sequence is TGTGCCAGCAGCATACAGGCATATGGCTACACCTTC. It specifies CASSIQAYGYTF.